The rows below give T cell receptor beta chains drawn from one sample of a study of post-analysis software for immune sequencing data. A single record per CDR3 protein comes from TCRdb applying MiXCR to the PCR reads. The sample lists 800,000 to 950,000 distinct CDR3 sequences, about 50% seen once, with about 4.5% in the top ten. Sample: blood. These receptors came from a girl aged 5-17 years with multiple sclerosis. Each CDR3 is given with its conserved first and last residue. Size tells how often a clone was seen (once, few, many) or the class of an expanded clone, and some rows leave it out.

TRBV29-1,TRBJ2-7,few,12,CSVVQGSHEQYF
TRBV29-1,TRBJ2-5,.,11,CSLEIGETQYF
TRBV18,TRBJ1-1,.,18,CASSPPRQGAAMNTEAFF
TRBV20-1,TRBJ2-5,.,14,CSARVPGVGETQYF
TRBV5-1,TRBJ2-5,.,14,CASQLTVLHETQYF
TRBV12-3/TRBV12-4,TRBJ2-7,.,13,CASSFGRRDEQYF
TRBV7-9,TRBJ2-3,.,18,CASSSAPSRQEDTDTQYF
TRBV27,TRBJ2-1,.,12,CASSRGGFEQFF
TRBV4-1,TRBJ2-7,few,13,CASSQQESYEQYF
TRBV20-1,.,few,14,CSARDPRQGYEQYF
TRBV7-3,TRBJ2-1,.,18,CASSFQASGRVTYNEQFF
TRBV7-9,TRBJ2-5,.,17,CASSLKAGGRLEETQYF
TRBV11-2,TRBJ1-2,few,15,CASSLHITAENGYTF
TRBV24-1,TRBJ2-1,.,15,CATSLRDRVYNEQFF
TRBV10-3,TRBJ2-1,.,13,CAIKELADNEQFF
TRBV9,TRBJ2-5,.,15,CASSATGIPQETQYF
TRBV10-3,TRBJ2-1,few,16,CAISVFYSSGNNEQFF
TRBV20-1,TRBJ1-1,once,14,CSAKEGAMNTEAFF